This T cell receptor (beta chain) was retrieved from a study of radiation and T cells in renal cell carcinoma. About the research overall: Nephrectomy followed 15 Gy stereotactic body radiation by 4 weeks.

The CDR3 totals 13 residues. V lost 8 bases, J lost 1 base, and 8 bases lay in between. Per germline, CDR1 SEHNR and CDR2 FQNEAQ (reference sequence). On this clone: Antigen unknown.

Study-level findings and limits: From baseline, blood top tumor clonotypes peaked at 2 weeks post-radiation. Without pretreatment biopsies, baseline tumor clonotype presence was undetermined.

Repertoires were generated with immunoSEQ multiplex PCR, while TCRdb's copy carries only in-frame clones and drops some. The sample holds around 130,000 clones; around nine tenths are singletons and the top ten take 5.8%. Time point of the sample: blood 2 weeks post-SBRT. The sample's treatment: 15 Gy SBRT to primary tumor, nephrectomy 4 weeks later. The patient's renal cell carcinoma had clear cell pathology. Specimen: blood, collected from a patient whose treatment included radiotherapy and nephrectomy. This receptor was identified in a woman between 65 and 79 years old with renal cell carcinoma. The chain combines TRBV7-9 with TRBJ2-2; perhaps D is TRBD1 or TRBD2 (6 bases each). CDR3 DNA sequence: TGTGCCAGCGGGGGGCAGAACACCGGGGAGCTGTTTTTT. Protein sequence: CASGGQNTGELFF.